This T cell receptor beta chain was recovered during a study of blood T cell repertoires in COVID-19. Across the whole study: Spain, Italy and the United States supplied samples that represented acute and convalescent COVID-19. PBMCs, B-cell-depleted T cells, or T cells provided the cDNA or gDNA that made up the material.

The table came from immunoSEQ multiplex PCR; TCRdb's copy has only in-frame clones and leaves some out. The table records roughly 200,000 clones, around 82% of them present only once. The length of the CDR3 is 13 residues. V was cut by 5 bases and J by 5 bases, with 12 bases left in between. Germline CDR1 reads MNHEY; CDR2 reads SVGEGT. Everyone who took part was roughly 18 to 95 years old, and they came from about 25 US areas. Cohorts were determined from participant-reported clinical history. The clonotype originates from a woman aged 55-69 years with acute COVID-19. Input material: PBMCs or T cells enriched from blood (not recorded which). V gene TRBV6-2 or TRBV6-3 combines with J gene TRBJ1-1; D possibly corresponds to TRBD1 (6 bases). In DNA form, the CDR3 reads TGTGCCAGCAGTCAAGCCAGGGGAACTGAAGCTTTCTTT. It encodes CASSQARGTEAFF.